Below are 29 T cell receptor beta chains sequenced from a single sample in a study of cytomegalovirus exposure and HLA in healthy donors. The table came from immunoSEQ multiplex PCR; TCRdb's copy has only in-frame clones and leaves some out. The table lists some 180,000 clones, approximately 89% of them singletons. The sequencing input was PBMCs. These receptors were collected from a man aged 30 to 45 in good health and CMV-seropositive.

The chain combines TRBV28 with TRBJ1-1; D gene ambiguous. Trimming took off 7 bases at V and 2 bases at J, with 11 bases between the two ends. Germline CDR1 and CDR2: MDHEN and SYDVKM. CDR3 length equals 13 residues. CDR3 amino acids: CASTPVGNTEAFF. CDR3 nucleotide sequence: TGTGCCAGCACCCCTGTGGGAAACACTGAAGCTTTCTTT. The complete variable domain, with remaining parts taken from reference TRBV28 and TRBJ1-1, reads DVKVTQSSRYLVKRTGEKVFLECVQDMDHENMFWYRQDPGLGLRLIYFSYDVKMKEKGDIPEGYSVSREKKERFSLILESASTNQTSMYLCASTPVGNTEAFFGQGTRLTVV.

The genes are TRBV5-6 and TRBJ1-2; D possibly corresponds to TRBD1 (5 bases). Per the germline V gene, CDR1 is SGHDT and CDR2 is YYEEEE. The CDR3 covers 13 residues. Trimming stripped 1 base from V and 7 bases from J, with 11 bases between. CDR3 nucleotides: TGTGCCAGCAGCTTGCCCAGGGTCGGTGGCTACACCTTC. Protein sequence: CASSLPRVGGYTF. The variable domain in full, completed from reference TRBV5-6 and TRBJ1-2, reads DAGVTQSPTHLIKTRGQQVTLRCSPKSGHDTVSWYQQALGQGPQFIFQYYEEEERQRGNFPDRFSGHQFPNYSSELNVNALLLGDSALYLCASSLPRVGGYTFGSGTRLTVV.

The chain has TRBV7-9 and TRBJ2-2; 10 bases align to TRBD2. The J segment lost 1 base and the V segment lost 1 base, leaving 0 bases of the junction unmatched. Germline assignment: CDR1 SEHNR and CDR2 FQNEAQ (reference sequence). The CDR3 runs to 16 residues. CDR3 sequence (DNA): TGTGCCAGCAGCTTAGGACTAGCGGGGAACACCGGGGAGCTGTTTTTT. This encodes CASSLGLAGNTGELFF.

V and J are TRBV5-6 and TRBJ1-2; TRBD1 is a possible D gene (6 bases). The germline CDR1 and CDR2 sequences are SGHDT and YYEEEE. Trimming stripped 0 bases from V and 0 bases from J, with 9 bases between. The CDR3 extends over 15 amino acids. CDR3 sequence: CASSLGGRTNYGYTF. In nucleotides, the CDR3 is TGTGCCAGCAGCTTGGGGGGGCGAACTAACTATGGCTACACCTTC.

This chain links TRBV27 with TRBJ2-2; D is perhaps TRBD1 (5 bases). Trimming shortened V by 4 bases and J by 7 bases, and 22 bases separated the two germline ends. CDR1 and CDR2 (germline): MNHEY, SMNVEV (reference sequence). The CDR3 is made up of 17 amino acids. The CDR3 coding sequence is TGTGCCAGCAGTTACTTTCAAGGGGCAGGGAAGATCGGGGAGCTGTTTTTT. Amino acid sequence: CASSYFQGAGKIGELFF.

This chain uses TRBV9 with TRBJ2-6; D is possibly TRBD1 (6 bases). Germline loops: CDR1 SGDLS, CDR2 YYNGEE. This CDR3 region has 18 residues. Trimming took 7 bases from V and 1 from J, leaving 21 bases between them. CDR3 nucleotides: TGTGCCAGCCTTACCTTCAGGGGTAAAATGTCTGGGGCCAACGTCCTGACTTTC. It is translated as CASLTFRGKMSGANVLTF.

The V gene is TRBV4-3, the J gene TRBJ2-3; no firm D call. The CDR3 extends over 15 amino acids. Germline assignment: CDR1 LGHNA and CDR2 YSLEER. V was trimmed by 0 bases and J by 5 bases, leaving 12 bases between them. The DNA for the CDR3 is TGCGCCAGCAGCCAAGACCCCCGAGTGGTAGATACGCAGTATTTT. It translates to CASSQDPRVVDTQYF.

Of note for this clone: Given a much more abundant clone one base away, this may be a read error. Additional DNA sequences in this sample encode the identical CDR3. The chain recombines TRBV7-6 with TRBJ2-7, with TRBD2 matching over 9 bases. CDR3 length: 16 residues. Germline assignment: CDR1 SGHVS and CDR2 FNYEAQ. The CDR3 here is CASTASPAGGLDEQYF. The CDR3 region has the DNA TGTGCCAGCACAGCTTCTCCAGCGGGAGGTTTGGACGAACAGTACTTC.

V usage is TRBV19 and J usage is TRBJ2-1, with 13 bases identical to TRBD2. Germline loops: CDR1 LNHDA, CDR2 SQIVND (reference sequence). The CDR3 is made up of 16 amino acids. V was pared by 5 bases and J by 7 bases, with 8 bases of the junction left unmatched. The chain's CDR3 is CASSPHRTSGSNEQFF. The CDR3 DNA follows: TGTGCCAGTAGTCCGCATCGGACTAGCGGGAGTAATGAGCAGTTCTTC.

The chain is built from TRBV4-2 and TRBJ2-1, with D possibly matching TRBD2 (5 bases). This CDR3 comprises 15 residues. In germline, CDR1 is LGHNA, CDR2 YNFKEQ. Trimming took off 2 bases at V and 1 base at J, with 9 bases between the two ends. This chain's CDR3 is CASSQTRASYNEQFF. The CDR3 DNA sequence: TGTGCCAGCAGCCAAACTAGGGCTTCCTACAATGAGCAGTTCTTC.

The gene calls are TRBV9 and TRBJ1-1, with TRBD1 as a possible D gene (5 bases). Germline V gives CDR1 SGDLS, CDR2 YYNGEE. CDR3 size: 16 residues. V lost 0 bases and J lost 1, with 13 bases in between. The CDR3: CASSVGGRRSNTEAFF. For the CDR3, the DNA is TGTGCCAGCAGCGTAGGGGGGAGGAGGTCGAACACTGAAGCTTTCTTT.

This chain joins TRBV20-1 and TRBJ2-7; D uncertain. Per germline, CDR1 DFQATT and CDR2 SNEGSKA (reference sequence). The CDR3 runs to 11 residues. Trimming took 1 base from V and 5 from J, leaving 6 bases between them. The CDR3 DNA is TGCAGTGCTAGAGTTACGGACGAGCAGTACTTC. As protein: CSARVTDEQYF.

The V call is TRBV2, the J call TRBJ2-2; TRBD2 agrees at 11 bases. CDR1 is SNHLY, CDR2 FYNNEI, per germline. The V segment lost 3 bases and the J segment 7 bases; nucleotides outside the gene matches: 10. The CDR3 length is 17 residues. The CDR3 nucleotides are TGTGCCAGCAGTGACCTAGCGGGAGGTCAATGGGTCGGGGAGCTGTTTTTT. Protein product: CASSDLAGGQWVGELFF.

This sequence joins TRBV11-3 and TRBJ2-5; weak D call: TRBD2 (5 bases). The V and J ends lost 2 bases and 1 base respectively, with 11 bases between them. Germline-derived CDR1 and CDR2 are SGHNT and YENEEA. This CDR3 spans 15 amino acids. Here the CDR3 DNA reads TGTGCCAGCAGCTTAAGTACGGGATTCCAAGAGACCCAGTACTTC. This translates into CASSLSTGFQETQYF. Filled out from reference TRBV11-3 and TRBJ2-5, the complete variable domain reads EAGVVQSPRYKIIEKKQPVAFWCNPISGHNTLYWYLQNLGQGPELLIRYENEEAVDDSQLPKDRFSAERLKGVDSTLKIQPAELGDSAVYLCASSLSTGFQETQYFGPGTRLLVL.

This clone was recorded once. The rearrangement links TRBV4-3 to TRBJ1-5; D is perhaps TRBD1 (5 bases). This CDR3 has 15 residues. The V end lost 4 bases, the J end lost 5 bases, and 15 bases lay between the germline ends. Germline V CDR1 and CDR2: LGHNA, YSLEER. The CDR3 DNA reads as TGCGCCAGCAGCCCCAGCTGGGGCAGCGATCAGCCCCAGCATTTT. It yields the protein CASSPSWGSDQPQHF.

The chain employs TRBV5-1 and TRBJ2-5; 10 nucleotides agree with TRBD2. Trimming took 1 base from V and 0 from J; bases not matched to a gene: 18. The CDR3 length is 21 residues. CDR1 SGHRS and CDR2 YFSETQ come from the germline V gene. As DNA, the CDR3 is TGCGCCAGCAGCTTGAGGATCGGGCCTAGCGGGGGTTCCTCGTACCAAGAGACCCAGTACTTC. Amino acid sequence: CASSLRIGPSGGSSYQETQYF.

The chain has TRBV4-3 and TRBJ1-5; D is unresolved. CDR3 size: 15 residues. The V end lost 0 bases, the J end lost 5 bases, and 11 bases lay between the germline ends. Germline values: CDR1 LGHNA, CDR2 YSLEER. CDR3 sequence (DNA): TGCGCCAGCAGCCAAGATATTTTCCAGGATCAGCCCCAGCATTTT. Translating it yields CASSQDIFQDQPQHF.

This clone was counted once. The chain combines TRBV6-5 with TRBJ1-1, with unresolved D. CDR3 length: 13 amino acids. Germline V CDR1 and CDR2: MNHEY, SVGAGI. The V end lost 0 bases, the J end lost 5 bases, and 7 bases lay between the germline ends. The CDR3 nucleotides read TGTGCCAGCAGTTACTCATCCCGGACTGAAGCTTTCTTT. Translating gives CASSYSSRTEAFF.

V usage is TRBV11-1 and J usage is TRBJ1-2, with 7 bases matching TRBD1. Germline CDR1 is SGHAT and CDR2 is FQDESV (reference sequence). The CDR3 has 14 amino acids. The V segment lost 0 bases and the J segment 6 bases; nucleotides outside the gene matches: 4. The CDR3 sequence: CASSLAGGVDGYTF. CDR3 nucleotide sequence: TGTGCCAGCAGCTTAGCAGGGGGCGTCGATGGCTACACCTTC.

This chain joins TRBV9 and TRBJ2-2; D ambiguous. V gave up 4 bases and J gave up 3 bases, with 10 bases separating them. This CDR3 region has 14 residues. The germline V gene encodes CDR1 SGDLS and CDR2 YYNGEE. The CDR3 nucleotides are TGTGCCAGCAGCTCTTGGACGGACACCGGGGAGCTGTTTTTT. The encoded protein is CASSSWTDTGELFF.

The sample holds a few counts of this clone. This chain links TRBV6-5 with TRBJ1-2; D is ambiguous. Germline assignment: CDR1 MNHEY and CDR2 SVGAGI. Trimming removed 3 bases from V and 7 bases from J, with 15 bases in between. The CDR3 is 14 amino acids. The CDR3 protein is CASSYHDLRSGYTF. CDR3 nucleotide sequence: TGTGCCAGCAGTTATCACGACTTGAGGAGTGGCTACACCTTC.

The rearrangement uses TRBV9 and TRBJ2-7; 11 positions match TRBD1. The V segment lost 4 bases and the J segment 4 bases; nucleotides outside the gene matches: 7. Germline-derived CDR1 and CDR2 are SGDLS and YYNGEE. This CDR3 spans 15 amino acids. The CDR3 sequence: CASSLGQGALYEQYF. In DNA, the CDR3 is TGTGCCAGCAGCTTAGGACAGGGGGCTCTTTACGAGCAGTACTTC.

The chain couples TRBV9 to TRBJ2-1; the match to TRBD1 covers 8 bases. CDR1 and CDR2 (germline): SGDLS, YYNGEE. The ends lost 0 bases at V and 0 bases at J; junction bases unmatched: 8. The CDR3 extends over 18 amino acids. The CDR3 sequence is CASSVVPGGMSSYNEQFF. DNA for the CDR3: TGTGCCAGCAGCGTAGTCCCAGGGGGCATGAGCTCCTACAATGAGCAGTTCTTC.

The chain combines TRBV6-5 with TRBJ1-1; a possible D gene is TRBD1 (6 bases). This CDR3 is built from 13 residues. V was trimmed by 6 bases and J by 3 bases, leaving 11 bases between them. Germline V gene sequence: CDR1 MNHEY, CDR2 SVGAGI. CDR3 nucleotides: TGTGCCAGCAGCCGACAGGTTTACACTGAAGCTTTCTTT. Protein product: CASSRQVYTEAFF.

V and J are TRBV29-1 and TRBJ1-2; no reliable D call. Germline CDR1 SQVTM, CDR2 ANQGSEA. Trimming shortened V by 3 bases and J by 5 bases, and 19 bases separated the two germline ends. The CDR3 consists of 15 residues. CDR3 in amino acids: CSVDTLWGREYGYTF. In DNA form, the CDR3 reads TGCAGCGTTGATACACTGTGGGGTAGGGAATATGGCTACACCTTC.

V is TRBV7-9 and J is TRBJ2-5, with D hard to call. V was trimmed by 4 bases and J by 2 bases, leaving 11 bases between them. Germline loops: CDR1 SEHNR, CDR2 FQNEAQ (reference sequence). The CDR3 loop spans 14 amino acids. CDR3 DNA sequence: TGTGCCAGCAGCTCGACGGTTTGGCAAGAGACCCAGTACTTC. This sequence encodes CASSSTVWQETQYF.

The V call is TRBV27, the J call TRBJ1-1; D not resolved. Trimming pared 3 bases from V and 12 bases from J, leaving 5 bases between. CDR3 size: 9 residues. The V gene's germline CDR1 is MNHEY and CDR2 SMNVEV (reference sequence). The CDR3 DNA follows: TGTGCCAGCAGTTTTAAAACTTTCTTT. Its protein is CASSFKTFF.

The rearrangement links TRBV14 to TRBJ2-3; D might be TRBD2 (6 bases). Germline V CDR1 and CDR2: SGHDN, FVKESK. The V and J ends lost 0 bases and 2 bases respectively, with 9 bases between them. The CDR3 loop spans 15 amino acids. The CDR3 DNA is TGTGCCAGCAGCCAAGAGACTAGACTCACAGATACGCAGTATTTT. Encoded protein: CASSQETRLTDTQYF.

The V gene is TRBV6-6, the J gene TRBJ1-6; perhaps TRBD1 as D (5 bases). This CDR3 is 15 amino acids long. The germline V and J ends were trimmed by 6 bases and 9 bases, with 18 bases remaining between them. In germline, CDR1 is MNHNY, CDR2 SVGAGI (reference sequence). This CDR3 is CASSRDPQASSPLHF. The CDR3 coding sequence is TGTGCCAGCAGCCGGGACCCACAAGCCAGTTCACCCCTCCACTTT.